The next 5 T cell receptor beta chains were all read from a single sample in a study of neurological immune-mediated disorders. TCRdb re-analysed the 5' RACE reads in MiXCR, keeping a single row per CDR3 protein. The sample shows about 55,000 distinct CDR3 sequences, roughly 4.3% of them seen only once. Sample: PBMCs. All receptors come from a man aged 45-60 years with multiple sclerosis.

This clonotype occurred many times. The chain is built from TRBV15 and TRBJ2-1; the D gene could be TRBD1 or TRBD2 (6 bases each). CDR3 length: 17 residues. V lost 1 base, J lost 6 bases, and 19 bases lay in between. Germline-derived CDR1 and CDR2 are LNHNV and YYDKDF (reference sequence). The DNA for the CDR3 is TGTGCCACCAGCAGAGGGTCGATTACGGGGGCCGGCAATGAGCAGTTCTTC. This codes for CATSRGSITGAGNEQFF.

This clonotype has ten or more counts. The chain combines TRBV28 with TRBJ2-1, with D possibly matching TRBD1 (5 bases). V shed 1 base and J shed 2 bases, with 15 bases lying between them. There are 17 residues in the CDR3. From germline, CDR1 is MDHEN and CDR2 SYDVKM. CDR3 sequence (DNA): TGTGCCAGCAGTTTATCGCGACAGTTACCTACCTACAATGAGCAGTTCTTC. It specifies CASSLSRQLPTYNEQFF.

This clonotype was seen repeatedly, ten times or more. This chain connects TRBV28 to TRBJ2-5, with 9 bases lining up with TRBD2. This CDR3 region has 14 residues. From germline, CDR1 is MDHEN and CDR2 SYDVKM. DNA for the CDR3: TGTGCAAGTCACCGGACTAGCGCCCAAGAGACCCAGTACTTC. Protein: CASHRTSAQETQYF.

This clonotype was observed at least ten times. V usage is TRBV7-9 and J usage is TRBJ1-4; D not resolved. The V end was cut by 2 bases, the J end by 8 bases, with 15 bases between. The CDR3 runs 15 residues. From germline, CDR1 is SEHNR and CDR2 FQNEAQ (reference sequence). The CDR3 nucleotides read TGTGCCAGCAGCTTATCGCCTGCCCGCGAAGAAAAACTGTTTTTT. Translating it yields CASSLSPAREEKLFF.

Ten or more counts support this clonotype. The DNA of the CDR3 is TGTGCCAGCAGCCAAGATTTTGGAAGACTAGCGGGCTTGGATACGCAGTATTTT. It translates to CASSQDFGRLAGLDTQYF. The genes are TRBV3-1 and TRBJ2-3; 10 nucleotides agree with TRBD2. This CDR3 has 18 residues. The germline CDR1 and CDR2 sequences are LGHDT and YNNKEL (reference sequence). V was clipped by 0 bases and J by 6 bases; unmatched bases: 12.